These 13 T cell receptor beta chains were all obtained from the same sample, sequenced in a study of T-cell reconstitution after alpha-beta-depleted transplantation in children. General observations from the study: T cells produced anew were the main source of T-cell counts and diversity one year after transplant.

The TCRbeta library was prepared with unique molecular identifiers. TCRdb reanalysed the PCR reads using MiXCR and keeps one entry per CDR3 protein. Of 250,000 to 300,000 distinct CDR3 sequences in the sample, just over 7.5% were seen once. These receptors have no known antigen. The sample here was peripheral blood, taken 360 days after TCRalphabeta/CD19-depleted stem cell transplant. The receptors shown here come from a female patient aged 2-10 years who had a stem cell transplant for Fanconi anemia, so the T cells may come from the graft donor.

J is TRBJ2-1 and V is TRBV11-2; 13 positions match TRBD2. Losses at the gene ends were 3 bases for V and 10 bases for J; bases not matched to a gene: 24. This CDR3 is 21 amino acids long. Looked up from germline, CDR1 is SGHAT and CDR2 is FQNNGV. CDR3 in DNA: TGTGCCAGCAGCTTTGGAGACACTACTAGCGGGAGGGCTAATGTAAAGAAGGAGCAGTTCTTC. This translates into CASSFGDTTSGRANVKKEQFF.

V and J are TRBV2 and TRBJ2-5; TRBD2 agrees at 7 bases. Germline V gene data show CDR1 as SNHLY and CDR2 as FYNNEI. This CDR3 region has 14 residues. V was clipped by 3 bases and J by 5 bases; unmatched bases: 6. The CDR3 region has the DNA TGTGCCAGCAGTGAGCGGGAGTTCAGGGAGACCCAGTACTTC. It yields the protein CASSEREFRETQYF.

Turning to this clonotype: This clone may be a read error of a much larger clone one base away. Here the CDR3 reads CASSPEDRGRKETQYF. The DNA of the CDR3 is TGTGCCAGCAGCCCCGAGGACAGGGGGCGAAAAGAGACCCAGTACTTC. This rearrangement joins TRBV7-9 to TRBJ2-5; 11 bases line up with TRBD1. The CDR3 covers 16 residues. Per the germline V gene, CDR1 is SEHNR and CDR2 is FQNEAQ (reference sequence). J was trimmed by 3 bases and V by 5 bases; bases with no gene match: 8.

This clonotype was seen repeatedly, ten times or more. This chain connects TRBV19 to TRBJ2-7, with TRBD1 identical over 7 bases. The germline V gene has CDR1 LNHDA and CDR2 SQIVND (reference sequence). This CDR3 has 14 residues. V trimming: 3 bases; J trimming: 0 bases; junction bases outside the gene matches: 2. CDR3 DNA sequence: TGTGCCAGTAGTATGACAGGGTTCTCCTACGAGCAGTACTTC. Protein: CASSMTGFSYEQYF.

The table lists this clonotype with a few counts. This sequence may be a read error, since a much larger clone differs from it by one base. The chain couples TRBV3-1 to TRBJ2-7; D is ambiguous. Per the germline V gene, CDR1 is LGHDT and CDR2 is YNNKEL (reference sequence). V was pared by 2 bases and J by 3 bases, with 2 bases between. This CDR3 contains 11 residues. CDR3 DNA: TGTGCCAGCAGCCAACTCTACGAGCAGTACTTC. It yields the protein CASSQLYEQYF.

J is TRBJ1-5 and V is TRBV6-2 or TRBV6-3; D might be TRBD1 (5 bases). Germline loops: CDR1 MNHEY, CDR2 SVGEGT. CDR3 length: 15 residues. The V and J ends lost 4 bases and 3 bases respectively, with 13 bases between them. Here the CDR3 DNA reads TGTGCCAGCAGTTCGAGGACATTCAACAATCAGCCCCAGCATTTT. Translation: CASSSRTFNNQPQHF.

The sample holds a few counts of this clonotype. The genes are TRBV6-2 or TRBV6-3 and TRBJ1-1, with D uncertain. The CDR3 totals 12 residues. CDR1 is MNHEY, CDR2 SVGEGT, per germline. V was shortened by 4 bases and J by 1 base, with 4 bases between the two germline ends. The CDR3 region has the DNA TGTGCCAGCAGTTTCTGGAACACTGAAGCTTTCTTT. Translated: CASSFWNTEAFF.

This clonotype was seen ten or more times. At one of its ends the junction is not consistent with the germline gene, which may arise from a read error. The rearrangement joins TRBV7-7 to TRBJ2-7, with D perhaps TRBD1 or TRBD2 (5 bases each). The CDR3 totals 15 residues. Germline CDR1 reads SSHAT; CDR2 reads FNYEAQ (reference sequence). CDR3: CASSLNSGRAYEQYF. The CDR3 DNA sequence: TGTGCTAGCAGCTTAAACAGCGGCAGGGCCTACGAGCAGTACTTC.

This clonotype was observed many times. The rearrangement uses TRBV6-5 and TRBJ2-1, with TRBD2 as a possible D gene (7 bases). Germline V CDR1 and CDR2: MNHEY, SVGAGI. CDR3 length: 12 amino acids. V lost 6 bases and J lost 5, with 8 bases in between. The CDR3 spells CASRGGDNEQFF. In nucleotides, the CDR3 is TGTGCCAGCAGAGGGGGGGACAATGAGCAGTTCTTC.

This chain links TRBV18 with TRBJ2-5, with D unclear. CDR3 length equals 14 residues. Germline CDR1 KGHSH, CDR2 LQKENI. The V end lost 0 bases, the J end lost 7 bases, and 12 bases lay between the germline ends. This chain's CDR3 is CASSPPPWEGTQYF. The CDR3 nucleotides read TGTGCCAGCTCACCACCGCCGTGGGAAGGGACCCAGTACTTC.

This clonotype was found many times. V and J are TRBV20-1 and TRBJ2-7, with D possibly called TRBD1 or TRBD2 (5 bases each). V shed 4 bases and J shed 6 bases, with 10 bases lying between them. The CDR3 has 11 amino acids. The V gene's germline CDR1 is DFQATT and CDR2 SNEGSKA (reference sequence). DNA of the CDR3: TGCAGTGCTACAAGGGGAGTCGAGCAGTACTTC. Protein product: CSATRGVEQYF.

This clonotype was observed a few times. The V and J genes are TRBV3-1 and TRBJ2-2, with TRBD1 matching 8 bases. Germline loops: CDR1 LGHDT, CDR2 YNNKEL (reference sequence). Trimming took 5 bases from V and 5 from J; bases not matched to a gene: 10. The CDR3 loop spans 16 amino acids. The CDR3 DNA is TGTGCCAGCAGCGACAGGGGAAGGGGTGGTACCGGGGAGCTGTTTTTT. Translation gives CASSDRGRGGTGELFF.

There are many counts of this clonotype. The chain couples TRBV24-1 to TRBJ2-3; TRBD1 aligns across 9 bases. Trimming at V came to 9 bases and at J to 1 base, leaving 13 bases not matched to a gene. From germline, CDR1 is KGHDR and CDR2 SFDVKD. The CDR3 consists of 17 residues. In nucleotides, the CDR3 is TGTGCCACCGCTAACCCAACAGGGGGCCTGGGCACAGATACGCAGTATTTT. It is translated as CATANPTGGLGTDTQYF.